In its sample, the clone carrying this TCR beta chain was seen a few times. Its antigen is unknown. This specimen comes from a study of post-analysis software for immune sequencing data. On the study more broadly: Patients had relapsing-remitting, secondary progressive or progressive-relapsing multiple sclerosis; some lacked subtype.

Whole-study results and caveats: There was significantly lower normalized Chao1 diversity in multiple sclerosis patients than in controls. F measure showed strong co-clustering of same-batch samples. Higher frequency in patients than in controls was seen for roughly five TRBV segments, with TRBV5-6, TRBV5-1 and TRBV20-1 among them.

This CDR3 is 14 amino acids long. Germline values: CDR1 MNHEY, CDR2 SVGAGI. With 0 bases removed from V and 9 bases from J, the gap between germline ends came to 14 bases. Carried by the TCR beta cDNA libraries were unique molecular identifiers. Each batch of roughly 1 to 11 million T cells produced roughly 0.5 million cDNA molecules. TCRdb reanalysed the PCR reads using MiXCR and keeps one entry per CDR3 protein. The table shows approximately 350,000 distinct CDR3 sequences, with around 33% occurring only once. The source of this sequence is a girl aged 10 to 17 with multiple sclerosis. Sequences were obtained from blood. V is TRBV6-5 and J is TRBJ2-5; D may match TRBD1 or TRBD2 (5 bases each). CDR3 residues: CASSYSLAGSAQYF. CDR3 coding DNA: TGTGCCAGCAGTTACTCGTTGGCAGGGAGTGCCCAGTACTTC.